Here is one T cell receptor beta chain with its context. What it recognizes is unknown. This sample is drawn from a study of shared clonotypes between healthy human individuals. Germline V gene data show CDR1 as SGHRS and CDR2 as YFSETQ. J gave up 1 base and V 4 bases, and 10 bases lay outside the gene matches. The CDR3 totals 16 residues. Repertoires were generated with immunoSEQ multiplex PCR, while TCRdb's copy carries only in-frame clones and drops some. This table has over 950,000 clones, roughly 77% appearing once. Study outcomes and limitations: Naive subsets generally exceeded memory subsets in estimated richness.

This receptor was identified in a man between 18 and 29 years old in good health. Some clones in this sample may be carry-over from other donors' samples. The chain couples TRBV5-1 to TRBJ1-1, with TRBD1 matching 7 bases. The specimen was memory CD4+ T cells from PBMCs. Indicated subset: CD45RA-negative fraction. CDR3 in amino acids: CASSPLGRGSNTEAFF. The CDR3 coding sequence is TGCGCCAGCAGCCCTTTGGGCAGGGGGTCGAACACTGAAGCTTTCTTT. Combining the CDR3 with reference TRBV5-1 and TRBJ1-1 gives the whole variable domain KAGVTQTPRYLIKTRGQQVTLSCSPISGHRSVSWYQQTPGQGLQFLFEYFSETQRNKGNFPGRFSGRQFSNSRSEMNVSTLELGDSALYLCASSPLGRGSNTEAFFGQGTRLTVV.